This T cell receptor (beta chain) was captured by sequencing in a study of T cells in Graves' hyperthyroidism and ophthalmopathy. General study results and limits: Ophthalmopathy was identified by the model a median approximately 6.9 months ahead of onset. Most thyroid clonotypes expanded above 0.001 were also detected in blood.

This CDR3 region has 15 residues. Germline V gene sequence: CDR1 MDHEN, CDR2 SYDVKM. V lost 6 bases to trimming and J lost 6 bases; unmatched junction nucleotides: 9. This clonotype was seen many times. Its antigen remains unidentified. TCR beta CDR3 region amplification was performed from RNA transcripts. The HTBI set primed first-round TCR CDR3 RT-PCR. A single record per CDR3 protein comes from TCRdb applying MiXCR to the multiplex PCR reads. The table includes 250,000 or so distinct CDR3 sequences, 13% to 15% detected once. Uncontrolled infections, other autoimmune diseases, pregnancy or lactation led to exclusion of patients. The source of the PBMCs was more than 9.5 ml of fresh peripheral blood.

V usage is TRBV28 and J usage is TRBJ1-4, with 8 bases identical to TRBD1. Sequenced: blood. This sequence originates from a woman in her 50s with Graves' hyperthyroidism that later progressed to Graves' ophthalmopathy. This CDR3 is CASSRHGTGDEKLFF. DNA of the CDR3: TGTGCCAGCAGCCGACACGGGACAGGAGATGAAAAACTGTTTTTT.